Listed below are T cell receptor beta chains from one sample, sequenced in a study of T cells after yellow fever vaccination. TCRdb reanalysed the 5' RACE reads using MiXCR and keeps one entry per CDR3 protein. The data hold some 100,000 distinct CDR3 sequences, with about 6.8% observed a single time. This material consisted of CD4+ T cells sorted from PBMCs, taken 35 to 50 days after the first yellow fever vaccination. The source of these receptors is a man aged 18 to 29 who received the YFV17D yellow fever vaccine. Each CDR3 is given with its conserved first and last residue. The D gene is left open where the match is weak. Clone sizes are given selectively: once, few, many, or a class where the clone is expanded.

size	D	J	V	DNA	CDR3
many	NA	TRBJ2-3	TRBV10-3	TGTGCCATCAGTGAGCAGGGTGCCACAGATACGCAGTATTTT	CAISEQGATDTQYF
NA	TRBD1	TRBJ2-7	TRBV5-1	TGCGCCAGCGGATACAGGGGTGTCGACGAGCAGTACTTC	CASGYRGVDEQYF
NA	NA	TRBJ2-2	TRBV9	TGTGCCAGCAGCTGGGGGAGCAACACCGGGGAGCTGTTTTTT	CASSWGSNTGELFF
few	NA	TRBJ1-5	TRBV3-1	TGTGCCAGCAGCCAAGACCAGGCGCTGACTCCCTTAAGCAATCAGCCCCAGCATTTT	CASSQDQALTPLSNQPQHF
many	TRBD1	TRBJ1-5	TRBV20-1	TGCAGTGCTAGAGATGACAGGGGTCAAGCCCAGCATTTT	CSARDDRGQAQHF
NA	NA	TRBJ1-3	TRBV3-1	TGTGCCAGCAGCCAAGTACCAGGGAGGAACACCATATATTTT	CASSQVPGRNTIYF
many	NA	TRBJ2-2	TRBV5-1	TGCGCCAGCAGCGGACCGCAGGGGAACACCGGGGAGCTGTTTTTT	CASSGPQGNTGELFF
NA	NA	TRBJ1-1	TRBV5-1	TGCGCCAGCAGCTTGAGTCCGGCGAACACTGAAGCTTTCTTT	CASSLSPANTEAFF
many	NA	TRBJ2-2	TRBV5-1	TGCGCCACCCAGGATCCGAACACCGGGGAGCTGTTTTTT	CATQDPNTGELFF
few	TRBD1	TRBJ2-5	TRBV5-1	TGCGCCAGCAGCAAGGACAGGTATCAAGAGACCCAGTACTTC	CASSKDRYQETQYF
many	NA	TRBJ2-5	TRBV7-2	TGTGCCAGCAGCTTCTGGACCGGGGGTGGCGAGACCCAGTACTTC	CASSFWTGGGETQYF
many	NA	TRBJ1-4	TRBV2	TGTGCCAGCAGAATTACAGGGAGTAATGAAAAACTGTTTTTT	CASRITGSNEKLFF
NA	TRBD1	TRBJ2-1	TRBV11-3	TGTGCCAGCAGCCGGGACAGCTCCTACAATGAGCAGTTCTTC	CASSRDSSYNEQFF
NA	TRBD2	TRBJ2-3	TRBV2	TGTGCCATCTGTTTAGCGCTTAGGAGCGGGGGAGGCACAGATACGCAGTATTTT	CAICLALRSGGGTDTQYF
many	NA	TRBJ2-5	TRBV24-1	TGTGCCACCGGCGGGGGCGGGGCGAACCAAGAGACCCAGTACTTC	CATGGGGANQETQYF
NA	NA	TRBJ2-1	TRBV4-2	TGTGCCAGCAGCCAAGATGGCGGGCAGGGTTACAATGAGCAGTTCTTC	CASSQDGGQGYNEQFF
NA	TRBD2	TRBJ2-5	TRBV7-2	TGTGCCAGCAGCTTAATGGGACTAAAGCAAGAGACCCAGTACTTC	CASSLMGLKQETQYF
many	NA	TRBJ2-2	TRBV7-2	TGTGCCAGCAGCTTGATCCTAGCGTCCACCGGGGAGCTGTTTTTT	CASSLILASTGELFF
many	NA	TRBJ2-1	TRBV23-1	TGCGCCAGCAGTCAATCCGCGAGGGAATGGTACAATGAGCAGTTCTTC	CASSQSAREWYNEQFF
many	NA	TRBJ2-7	TRBV5-1	TGCGCCAGCAGCGGCGGAGAGTACGAGCAGTACTTC	CASSGGEYEQYF
many	TRBD2	TRBJ2-3	TRBV5-1	TGCGCCAGCAGCTTGGAGGCTAGCGGGGTTGGCATCGTAGATACGCAGTATTTT	CASSLEASGVGIVDTQYF
many	NA	TRBJ1-2	TRBV6-5	TGTGCCAGCACCTCTTACTACTCTTCGGGAAGAGGCTACACCTTC	CASTSYYSSGRGYTF
few	NA	TRBJ1-5	TRBV4-1	TGCGCCAGCAGCCAAGAACTCAGCCCGAGCAATCAGCCCCAGCATTTT	CASSQELSPSNQPQHF
many	NA	TRBJ2-1	TRBV5-1	TGCGCCAGCAGCTTGGGTAGTTTTGACAATGAGCAGTTCTTC	CASSLGSFDNEQFF
many	NA	TRBJ2-5	TRBV12-3/TRBV12-4	TGTGCCAGCAGTTTTGATGCGCGAGGGGTTGAGACCCAGTACTTC	CASSFDARGVETQYF
NA	NA	TRBJ1-1	TRBV3-1	TGTGCCAGCAGGGGTGGGCCTGAAGCTTTCTTT	CASRGGPEAFF
NA	TRBD2	TRBJ2-5	TRBV20-1	TGCTGTGCTAGAGAGGGGACTAGCGGGGGAACGCAAGAGACCCAGTACTTC	CCAREGTSGGTQETQYF
many	NA	TRBJ1-1	TRBV10-3	TGTGCCATCAGTGAGCCCGGGAGGGGGTCGGGCACTGAAGCTTTCTTT	CAISEPGRGSGTEAFF
many	NA	TRBJ2-2	TRBV5-1	TGCGCCAGCAGCTTGGCCAGGGCCGGGGAGCTGTTTTTT	CASSLARAGELFF
many	NA	TRBJ2-5	TRBV7-6	TGTGCCTCGGCAGGGTACCAAGAGACCCAGTACTTC	CASAGYQETQYF
many	NA	TRBJ1-1	TRBV10-3	TGTGCCATCAGTGACATGGGGGACATCCAGGTCACTGAAGCTTTCTTT	CAISDMGDIQVTEAFF
NA	TRBD1	TRBJ2-6	TRBV5-4	TGTGCCAGCAGCTTTCGGACAGGGCGCTCTGGGGCCAACGTCCTGACTTTC	CASSFRTGRSGANVLTF
NA	TRBD2	TRBJ2-5	TRBV12-3/TRBV12-4	TGTGCCAGCAGTTTCGCCCTAGCGGAAGAGACCCAGTACTTC	CASSFALAEETQYF
many	TRBD2	TRBJ2-7	TRBV5-1	TGCGCCAGCAGCTTGGCCGGGGGGAATATGCACGAGCAGTACTTC	CASSLAGGNMHEQYF
many	TRBD1	TRBJ1-5	TRBV19	TGTGCCAGTGACCCGGGACAGAATAATCAGCCCCAGCATTTT	CASDPGQNNQPQHF
many	TRBD1	TRBJ2-4	TRBV9	TGTGCCAGCAGCCCGGACAGGAGGAACATTCAGTACTTC	CASSPDRRNIQYF
many	NA	TRBJ1-2	TRBV5-4	TGTGCCAGCAGCTTGGAGAGCAGCCCTTCCTATGGCTACACCTTC	CASSLESSPSYGYTF
many	TRBD2	TRBJ2-7	TRBV5-1	TGCGCCAGCAGCTTGAGGGGGACTAGGTACGAGCAGTACTTC	CASSLRGTRYEQYF
many	NA	TRBJ1-2	TRBV7-2	TGTGCCAGCAGCCGTCAGAATCCCACATGGGGTGGCTACACCTTC	CASSRQNPTWGGYTF
few	NA	TRBJ1-1	TRBV5-1	TGCGCCAGCAGCTGGGACATCGGCGGGGCTTTCTTT	CASSWDIGGAFF
many	NA	TRBJ2-4	TRBV14	TGTGCCAGCGTGTTACAGGGCGAGGCCAAAAACATTCAGTACTTC	CASVLQGEAKNIQYF
many	TRBD1	TRBJ2-2	TRBV24-1	TGTGCCACCGAGGGGGGTCCGGGACAGGGTTCCGGCACCGGGGAGCTGTTTTTT	CATEGGPGQGSGTGELFF
NA	NA	TRBJ2-4	TRBV5-5	TGTGCCAGCAGCTTGTCTGTAGCCAAAAACATTCAGTACTTC	CASSLSVAKNIQYF